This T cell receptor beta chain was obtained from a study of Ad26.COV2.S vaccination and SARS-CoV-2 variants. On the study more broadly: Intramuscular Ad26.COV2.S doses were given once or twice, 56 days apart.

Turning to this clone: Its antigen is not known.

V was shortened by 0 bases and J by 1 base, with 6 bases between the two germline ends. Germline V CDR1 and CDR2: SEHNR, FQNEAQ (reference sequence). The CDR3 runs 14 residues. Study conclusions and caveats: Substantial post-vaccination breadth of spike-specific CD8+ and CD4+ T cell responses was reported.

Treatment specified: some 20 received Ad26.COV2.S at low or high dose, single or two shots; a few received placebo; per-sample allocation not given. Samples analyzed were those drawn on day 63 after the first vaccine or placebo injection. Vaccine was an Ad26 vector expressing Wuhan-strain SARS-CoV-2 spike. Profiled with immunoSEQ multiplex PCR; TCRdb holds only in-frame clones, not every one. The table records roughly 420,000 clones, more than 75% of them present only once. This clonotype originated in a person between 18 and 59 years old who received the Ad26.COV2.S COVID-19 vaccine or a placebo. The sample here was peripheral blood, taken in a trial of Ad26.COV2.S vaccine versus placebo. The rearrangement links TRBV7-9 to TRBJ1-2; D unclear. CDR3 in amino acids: CASSLAPVNYGYTF. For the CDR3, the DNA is TGTGCCAGCAGCTTAGCGCCGGTTAACTATGGCTACACCTTC.